The following is a T cell receptor beta chain sequence with its context. Its antigen is still unknown. This table comes from immunoSEQ multiplex PCR, and its TCRdb copy is limited to in-frame clones, with some not included. The sample has approximately 100,000 clones; 91% are singletons. Germline CDR1 is SGHTA and CDR2 is FQGNSA. The CDR3 spans 14 residues. V dropped 4 bases and J dropped 3 bases, with 12 bases sitting between them. Autoimmune disease history or systemic immunosuppression led to patients being barred. This specimen comes from a study of OX40 agonist ivuxolimab in advanced cancers. Study background: Allowance was made for prior anti-PD-1, anti-PD-L1 or anti-CTLA-4 therapy, and roughly 39% had some.

Study findings and constraints: Among T cells, CD8+ cells averaged more expanded clones than CD4+ cells.

The clonotype was recovered from an adult with an advanced solid tumor such as melanoma, head and neck, liver or kidney cancer. This rearrangement joins TRBV7-2 to TRBJ2-5; D might be TRBD1 (5 bases). The sequencing used CD4+ or CD8+ T cells sorted from blood, collected in a trial of the OX40 agonist ivuxolimab. The CDR3 DNA follows: TGTGCCAGCAGCTGGGGCCTACTCGAAGAGACCCAGTACTTC. Protein: CASSWGLLEETQYF.